This TCR beta chain is from a study of cytomegalovirus exposure and HLA in healthy donors. PCR involved 60 Vbeta and 13 Jbeta primers. Here immunoSEQ multiplex PCR was the method, and the copy in TCRdb shows in-frame clones only, minus some. The sample contains under 110,000 clones, roughly four fifths of which appear only once. Trimming pared 4 bases from V and 5 bases from J, leaving 5 bases between. CDR1 is SNHLY and CDR2 is FYNNEI in the germline V gene. The CDR3 length is 12 residues. The sample consisted of PBMCs. The clonotype comes from a male donor in good health and CMV-seropositive. The rearrangement joins TRBV2 to TRBJ2-2, with D possibly matching TRBD2 (5 bases). CDR3 in amino acids: CASSGETGELFF. In DNA, the CDR3 is TGTGCCAGCAGTGGGGAGACCGGGGAGCTGTTTTTT.